Each of the 30 T cell receptor beta chains below was sequenced from the same sample in a study of cytomegalovirus exposure and HLA in healthy donors. PCR amplification relied on 60 Vbeta primers (plus 13 Jbeta primers). This table comes from immunoSEQ multiplex PCR, and its TCRdb copy is limited to in-frame clones, with some not included. The sample has 90,000 to 120,000 clones, approximately 73% seen once. Sequencing was performed on PBMCs. These TCRs come from a man aged 25 to 45 in good health and CMV-seronegative.

The CDR3 reads CASSLQGALHEQYF. The CDR3 coding sequence is TGCGCCAGCAGCCTACAGGGGGCGCTACACGAGCAGTACTTC. The rearrangement uses TRBV5-1 and TRBJ2-7; TRBD1 agrees at 9 bases. This CDR3 contains 14 residues. From germline, CDR1 is SGHRS and CDR2 YFSETQ. Trimming at V came to 4 bases and at J to 5 bases, leaving 7 bases not matched to a gene.

The genes are TRBV9 and TRBJ1-3; D is uncertain. This CDR3 contains 14 residues. V lost 4 bases to trimming and J lost 4 bases, with 12 bases between them. CDR1 and CDR2 from the germline V gene are SGDLS and YYNGEE. CDR3 DNA: TGTGCCAGCAGCATCAACAGCGGCGGAAACACCATATATTTT. Amino acids: CASSINSGGNTIYF.

The chain joins TRBV30 to TRBJ2-7; weak D call: TRBD2 (5 bases). The CDR3 covers 12 residues. V was shortened by 0 bases and J by 7 bases, with 10 bases between the two germline ends. Germline V CDR1 and CDR2: GTSNPN, SVGIG (reference sequence). The CDR3 loop reads CAWSVGPGEQYF. CDR3 bases: TGTGCCTGGAGTGTAGGCCCGGGGGAGCAGTACTTC. The variable domain in full, with the rest retrieved from reference TRBV30 and TRBJ2-7, is SQTIHQWPATLVQPVGSPLSLECTVEGTSNPNLYWYRQAAGRGLQLLFYSVGIGQISSEVPQNLSASRPQDRQFILSSKKLLLSDSGFYLCAWSVGPGEQYFGPGTRLTVT.

This chain connects TRBV18 to TRBJ1-5; maybe TRBD1 (5 bases). The V end lost 4 bases, the J end lost 3 bases, and 16 bases lay between the germline ends. Germline assignment: CDR1 KGHSH and CDR2 LQKENI. The CDR3 covers 16 residues. CDR3 bases: TGTGCCAGCTCACGGCAGGGTCCGACCGACAATCAGCCCCAGCATTTT. It is translated as CASSRQGPTDNQPQHF. The whole variable domain, filled in from reference TRBV18 and TRBJ1-5, reads NAGVMQNPRHLVRRRGQEARLRCSPMKGHSHVYWYRQLPEEGLKFMVYLQKENIIDESGMPKERFSAEFPKEGPSILRIQQVVRGDSAAYFCASSRQGPTDNQPQHFGDGTRLSIL.

This clone was counted a few times. This chain uses TRBV6-5 with TRBJ1-2; 8 bases line up with TRBD1. The CDR3 covers 13 residues. The germline V gene encodes CDR1 MNHEY and CDR2 SVGAGI. The J segment lost 8 bases and the V segment lost 7 bases, leaving 9 bases of the junction unmatched. The CDR3 reads CASKSGGLLGYTF. DNA for the CDR3: TGTGCCAGCAAATCAGGGGGCCTGTTAGGCTACACCTTC.

The CDR3: CASSSSQATLYGYTF. The CDR3 nucleotides read TGTGCCAGCAGTTCGTCACAGGCCACCCTCTATGGCTACACCTTC. The V and J genes are TRBV28 and TRBJ1-2, with D perhaps matching TRBD1 (5 bases). CDR1 and CDR2 (germline): MDHEN, SYDVKM. V lost 4 bases and J 4 bases, leaving 16 bases between the germline ends. The CDR3 has 15 amino acids.

This clone was seen once. The V and J genes are TRBV30 and TRBJ2-3; tentatively, D is TRBD2 (5 bases). This CDR3 has 13 residues. Trimming took off 1 base at V and 2 bases at J, with 7 bases between the two ends. From germline, CDR1 is GTSNPN and CDR2 SVGIG (reference sequence). In nucleotides, the CDR3 is TGTGCCTGGAGTGCGGGAACCACAGATACGCAGTATTTT. Protein sequence: CAWSAGTTDTQYF.

The chain links TRBV5-1 to TRBJ2-5; 7 bases agree with TRBD1. The CDR3 runs 15 residues. J gave up 7 bases and V 0 bases, and 9 bases lay outside the gene matches. In germline, CDR1 is SGHRS, CDR2 YFSETQ. CDR3 residues: CASSLADRAGGTQYF. Written as DNA, the CDR3 is TGCGCCAGCAGCTTGGCCGACAGGGCGGGCGGGACCCAGTACTTC.

In regard to this clone: Other DNA sequences from this sample encode an identical CDR3 as well. This chain connects TRBV9 to TRBJ2-7; D might be TRBD2 (6 bases). Between the trimmed V and J ends, which lost 2 bases and 7 bases, there was a span of 13 bases. Per the germline V gene, CDR1 is SGDLS and CDR2 is YYNGEE. This CDR3 is 13 amino acids long. The CDR3 DNA is TGTGCCAGCAGCGTTTTACAGGCGGGGGAGCAGTACTTC. Translation gives CASSVLQAGEQYF.

This clone was found a few times. The chain employs TRBV14 and TRBJ2-7; D gene ambiguous. V was trimmed by 4 bases and J by 4 bases, leaving 17 bases between them. The germline V gene has CDR1 SGHDN and CDR2 FVKESK. The length of the CDR3 is 15 residues. The DNA of the CDR3 is TGTGCCAGCAGCCCCCAGGTCTATGGGCGATACGAGCAGTACTTC. Amino acid sequence: CASSPQVYGRYEQYF.

This clone has only one observation. V usage is TRBV10-3 and J usage is TRBJ2-1, with TRBD2 matching 8 bases. Germline CDR1 and CDR2: ENHRY and SYGVKD. CDR3 size: 16 residues. V was clipped by 7 bases and J by 0 bases; unmatched bases: 8. The DNA of the CDR3 is TGTGCCATCACTCCCACCCTAGCGGGCTCCTACAATGAGCAGTTCTTC. Translated, it gives CAITPTLAGSYNEQFF.

CDR3 nucleotide sequence: TGCGCCAGCAGCACCGACGGGACAGGGCATGGCTACACCTTC. This translates into CASSTDGTGHGYTF. The V call is TRBV5-1, the J call TRBJ1-2; 9 nucleotides line up with TRBD1. The CDR3 is 14 residues long. After removal of 4 bases from V and 6 bases from J, the junction contained 7 bases not matched to a gene. Per germline, CDR1 SGHRS and CDR2 YFSETQ.

This chain uses TRBV5-1 with TRBJ2-5, with TRBD1 matching 11 bases. This CDR3 contains 17 residues. Germline CDR1 is SGHRS and CDR2 is YFSETQ. V trimming: 4 bases; J trimming: 0 bases; junction bases outside the gene matches: 8. CDR3 loop: CASSPKDRGLYQETQYF. As DNA, the CDR3 is TGCGCCAGCAGCCCGAAGGACAGGGGGCTGTACCAAGAGACCCAGTACTTC.

The chain combines TRBV7-2 with TRBJ1-4; TRBD1 aligns across 7 bases. The length of the CDR3 is 16 residues. Germline CDR1 SGHTA, CDR2 FQGNSA. Trimming cost V 5 bases and J 8 bases; bases outside gene matches: 14. The CDR3 nucleotides read TGTGCCAGCAGCCCCTCTATCGGGACAGAGGAGGAAAAACTGTTTTTT. Amino acids: CASSPSIGTEEEKLFF.

This clone was observed a single time. The CDR3 loop is CASSPQSDRTSTDTQYF. The CDR3 DNA follows: TGTGCCAGCTCGCCGCAATCGGACAGGACTAGCACAGATACGCAGTATTTT. The J gene is TRBJ2-3, the V gene TRBV18, with 7 bases matching TRBD1. Germline V gives CDR1 KGHSH, CDR2 LQKENI. This CDR3 comprises 17 residues. Trimming removed 6 bases from V and 0 bases from J; junction bases left unmatched: 12.

The V and J genes are TRBV2 and TRBJ2-5; 9 positions agree with TRBD2. There are 14 residues in the CDR3. The junction had 5 bases not matched to a gene; V was cut back by 5 bases and J by 4 bases. CDR1 and CDR2 from the germline V gene are SNHLY and FYNNEI. The CDR3 loop is CASSPTSGGETQYF. The DNA of the CDR3 is TGTGCCAGCAGTCCGACTAGCGGAGGAGAGACCCAGTACTTC.

The genes are TRBV19 and TRBJ2-7, with 7 positions matching TRBD2. Germline CDR1 is LNHDA and CDR2 is SQIVND (reference sequence). The J segment lost 2 bases and the V segment lost 5 bases, leaving 6 bases of the junction unmatched. The CDR3 extends over 14 amino acids. The CDR3 DNA follows: TGTGCCAGTAGTGTTCCGGGACTAACCTACGAGCAGTACTTC. Translated, it gives CASSVPGLTYEQYF.

The V gene is TRBV15, the J gene TRBJ2-6; D unclear. This CDR3 is 15 amino acids long. The germline gives CDR1 LNHNV, CDR2 YYDKDF (reference sequence). V was shortened by 5 bases and J by 1 base, with 9 bases between the two germline ends. Here the CDR3 reads CATSPLLSGANVLTF. CDR3 DNA sequence: TGTGCCACCAGCCCCCTTTTATCTGGGGCCAACGTCCTGACTTTC.

This chain connects TRBV5-1 to TRBJ1-2, with TRBD1 matching over 8 bases. The CDR3 has 13 amino acids. The germline V gene has CDR1 SGHRS and CDR2 YFSETQ. V shed 4 bases, J shed 8 bases, and the junction held 7 bases outside the gene matches. The CDR3 is CASSADREGGYTF. CDR3 bases: TGCGCCAGCAGCGCGGACAGGGAGGGCGGCTACACCTTC.

This chain uses TRBV11-2 with TRBJ2-1; the match to TRBD2 covers 10 bases. This CDR3 region has 13 residues. V lost 5 bases and J lost 9; bases outside the gene matches: 4. The germline V gene has CDR1 SGHAT and CDR2 FQNNGV. The CDR3 sequence is CASSRTSGAEQFF. CDR3 nucleotides: TGTGCCAGCAGCCGCACTAGCGGGGCTGAGCAGTTCTTC.

The chain joins TRBV2 to TRBJ2-7, with 7 bases aligning to TRBD1. The V segment lost 6 bases and the J segment 2 bases; nucleotides outside the gene matches: 16. The CDR3 length is 17 residues. Germline CDR1 is SNHLY and CDR2 is FYNNEI. The CDR3 region is CASRRLTYGDRTYEQYF. In DNA form, the CDR3 reads TGTGCCAGCAGGCGGCTCACCTACGGGGACAGAACCTACGAGCAGTACTTC.

This clone was observed a few times. This chain uses TRBV30 with TRBJ2-2; the match to TRBD1 covers 7 bases. The CDR3 has 14 amino acids. Germline CDR1 GTSNPN, CDR2 SVGIG (reference sequence). Unmatched junction bases numbered 8, after V lost 8 bases and J lost 2 bases. This CDR3 reads CAGLTGLNTGELFF. As DNA, the CDR3 is TGTGCCGGGTTGACAGGGCTTAACACCGGGGAGCTGTTTTTT.

This chain uses TRBV6-5 with TRBJ2-1; 10 bases match TRBD2. This CDR3 is built from 15 residues. V was clipped by 6 bases and J by 2 bases; unmatched bases: 4. CDR1 is MNHEY, CDR2 SVGAGI, per germline. This CDR3 is CASSKTSGAYNEQFF. CDR3 nucleotides: TGTGCCAGCAGCAAAACTAGCGGGGCCTACAATGAGCAGTTCTTC.

V and J are TRBV9 and TRBJ2-3, with 8 bases that match TRBD1. The CDR3 spans 17 residues. Germline-derived CDR1 and CDR2 are SGDLS and YYNGEE. J was trimmed by 4 bases and V by 0 bases; bases with no gene match: 10. CDR3 nucleotides: TGTGCCAGCAGCGTAGAACCAGGGGGCCTCGTCGCAGATACGCAGTATTTT. Protein product: CASSVEPGGLVADTQYF.

CDR3 in DNA: TGTGCCAGCAGCAGAAGTCCGGCAGGCCAGGGGTATGGCTACACCTTC. Translated: CASSRSPAGQGYGYTF. The V call is TRBV7-8, the J call TRBJ1-2; perhaps TRBD1 as D (6 bases). This CDR3 contains 16 residues. V dropped 5 bases and J dropped 5 bases, with 21 bases sitting between them. Germline values: CDR1 SGHVS, CDR2 FQNEAQ. The full variable domain, in which reference TRBV7-8 and TRBJ1-2 provide the parts outside the CDR3, is GAGVSQSPRYKVAKRGQDVALRCDPISGHVSLFWYQQALGQGPEFLTYFQNEAQLDKSGLPSDRFFAERPEGSVSTLKIQRTQQEDSAVYLCASSRSPAGQGYGYTFGSGTRLTVV.

This clone was detected only once. The chain carries TRBV29-1 and TRBJ2-7; D ambiguous. The CDR3 runs 15 residues. CDR1 is SQVTM, CDR2 ANQGSEA, per germline. V gave up 3 bases and J gave up 0 bases, with 15 bases separating them. CDR3 nucleotide sequence: TGCAGCGTTGATCCTGGGTCGAGCGCCTCCTACGAGCAGTACTTC. Its translation: CSVDPGSSASYEQYF.

The rearrangement links TRBV7-3 to TRBJ1-1; 8 nucleotides match TRBD1. V was pared by 5 bases and J by 6 bases, with 5 bases of the junction left unmatched. Germline CDR1 SGHTA, CDR2 FQGTGA. This CDR3 region has 13 residues. In DNA, the CDR3 is TGTGCCAGCAGCCCACAGGGGGTCTCTGAAGCTTTCTTT. Its translation: CASSPQGVSEAFF.

This chain uses TRBV5-4 with TRBJ1-3; tentative D call: TRBD1 (6 bases). The germline V and J ends were trimmed by 5 bases and 0 bases, with 15 bases remaining between them. This CDR3 is built from 16 residues. Germline V gives CDR1 SGHNT, CDR2 YYREEE (reference sequence). DNA for the CDR3: TGTGCCAGCAGTTACGGGACATCCTACTCTGGAAACACCATATATTTT. It specifies CASSYGTSYSGNTIYF. The full variable domain, its missing parts supplied by reference TRBV5-4 and TRBJ1-3, is ETGVTQSPTHLIKTRGQQVTLRCSSQSGHNTVSWYQQALGQGPQFIFQYYREEENGRGNFPPRFSGLQFPNYSSELNVNALELDDSALYLCASSYGTSYSGNTIYFGEGSWLTVV.

This chain links TRBV7-9 with TRBJ2-2, with TRBD2 as a possible D gene (6 bases). CDR1 SEHNR and CDR2 FQNEAQ come from the germline V gene (reference sequence). This CDR3 has 14 residues. The V end was cut by 3 bases, the J end by 2 bases, with 7 bases between. The CDR3 nucleotides are TGTGCCAGCAGCTTTAGCGGAAACACCGGGGAGCTGTTTTTT. Its translation is CASSFSGNTGELFF.

J is TRBJ2-5 and V is TRBV5-1; 12 bases are a match to TRBD1. The V segment lost 4 bases and the J segment 2 bases; nucleotides outside the gene matches: 9. CDR1 SGHRS and CDR2 YFSETQ come from the germline V gene. The CDR3 extends over 17 amino acids. CDR3 amino acids: CASSQGTGGVGQETQYF. The CDR3, as DNA: TGCGCCAGCAGCCAAGGGACAGGGGGCGTAGGGCAAGAGACCCAGTACTTC. The full variable domain, in which reference TRBV5-1 and TRBJ2-5 provide the parts outside the CDR3, is KAGVTQTPRYLIKTRGQQVTLSCSPISGHRSVSWYQQTPGQGLQFLFEYFSETQRNKGNFPGRFSGRQFSNSRSEMNVSTLELGDSALYLCASSQGTGGVGQETQYFGPGTRLLVL.